The rows below give T cell receptor beta chains drawn from one sample of a study of shared clonotypes between healthy human individuals. Produced via immunoSEQ multiplex PCR; TCRdb's table is partial and in-frame only. The sample has fewer than 700,000 clones, 85% to 95% seen once. The sample taken for sequencing was naive CD8+ T cells sorted from blood. Receptors originate from a woman between 25 and 40 years old in good health. The CDR3 runs from the conserved cysteine through the conserved F or W. A D gene is named only where the DNA matches it firmly. Clone size is stated in some rows and not others, as once, few, many or a class when expanded.

TRBV6-1	-	TRBJ1-1	-	CASSPREGMNTEAFF	TGTGCCAGCAGTCCCCGGGAGGGGATGAACACTGAAGCTTTCTTT
TRBV28	TRBD2	TRBJ2-1	-	CAARQDVTGTSADEQFF	TGTGCTGCTCGCCAAGACGTAACCGGGACTAGCGCAGATGAGCAGTTCTTC
TRBV19	-	TRBJ2-1	-	CASSPSAPSAYNEQFF	TGTGCCAGTAGTCCGTCAGCGCCGTCGGCCTACAATGAGCAGTTCTTC
TRBV30	TRBD2	TRBJ2-7	-	CAWRGPGLSYEQYF	TGTGCCTGGAGGGGACCGGGACTATCCTACGAGCAGTACTTC
TRBV27	-	TRBJ1-3	-	CASSLYGYSGNTIYF	TGTGCCAGCAGTTTATATGGCTACTCTGGAAACACCATATATTTT
TRBV28	TRBD1	TRBJ1-3	-	CASSWDRASGNTIYF	TGTGCCAGCAGTTGGGACAGGGCCTCTGGAAACACCATATATTTT
TRBV23-1	-	TRBJ1-6	-	CASSVTGSSPLHF	TGCGCCAGCAGTGTAACAGGGAGCTCACCCCTCCACTTT
TRBV5-4	-	TRBJ2-7	-	CASSLNVEANPYEQYF	TGTGCCAGCAGCTTGAATGTAGAGGCAAACCCCTACGAGCAGTACTTC
TRBV5-5	-	TRBJ2-3	-	CASSPGDTQYF	TGTGCCAGCAGCCCCGGAGATACGCAGTATTTT
TRBV5-6	TRBD1	TRBJ1-5	-	CASSRGLPWGTGGFQPQHF	TGTGCCAGCAGCCGGGGCCTCCCCTGGGGGACAGGGGGTTTTCAGCCCCAGCATTTT
TRBV7-9	TRBD2	TRBJ2-5	-	CASSPRVRGVGDRETQYF	TGTGCCAGCAGCCCACGCGTGCGGGGGGTGGGGGACCGAGAGACCCAGTACTTC
TRBV27	TRBD2	TRBJ2-5	-	CASSLLGTTAETQYF	TGTGCCAGCAGTTTACTTGGGACTACAGCGGAGACCCAGTACTTC
TRBV10-2	TRBD1	TRBJ2-3	-	CASSERDSGGTDTQYF	TGCGCCAGCAGTGAACGGGACAGTGGAGGCACAGATACGCAGTATTTT
TRBV19	TRBD1	TRBJ2-1	-	CASSIWTGVREQFF	TGTGCCAGTAGTATATGGACAGGGGTCAGGGAGCAGTTCTTC
TRBV5-4	TRBD2	TRBJ2-3	-	CASSLFSGGSSERDSDTQYF	TGTGCCAGCAGCTTGTTTTCGGGCGGGAGTAGTGAGCGGGACTCAGATACGCAGTATTTT
TRBV28	-	TRBJ1-4	-	CASRSLPVIGGVEKLFF	TGTGCCAGCAGGTCCCTCCCGGTCATTGGGGGAGTTGAAAAACTGTTTTTT
TRBV6-1	TRBD1	TRBJ1-1	-	CASSDRWTGMNTEAFF	TGTGCCAGCAGTGACCGCTGGACAGGGATGAACACTGAAGCTTTCTTT
TRBV7-8	TRBD1	TRBJ1-4	-	CASSLAHQGVATNEKLFF	TGTGCCAGCAGCTTAGCGCACCAGGGGGTAGCAACTAATGAAAAACTGTTTTTT
TRBV19	TRBD2	TRBJ2-1	-	CASSRGGTSGSIGEQFF	TGTGCCAGTAGTAGGGGTGGGACTAGCGGGAGTATAGGTGAGCAGTTCTTC
TRBV6-6	TRBD1	TRBJ1-4	-	CASSYRAGGDEKLFF	TGTGCCAGCAGTTACCGAGCAGGGGGCGATGAAAAACTGTTTTTT
TRBV7-9	-	TRBJ2-7	-	CASSWGDHEQYF	TGTGCCAGCAGCTGGGGGGACCACGAGCAGTACTTC
TRBV19	-	TRBJ1-4	-	CASSPGLTTNEKLFF	TGTGCCAGTAGTCCAGGTCTGACAACTAATGAAAAACTGTTTTTT
TRBV28	-	TRBJ2-7	-	CASSFRENDYEQYF	TGTGCCAGCAGTTTCCGGGAAAATGACTACGAGCAGTACTTC
TRBV19	-	TRBJ1-5	-	CASSGDASQPQHF	TGTGCCAGTTCCGGCGACGCAAGTCAGCCCCAGCATTTT
TRBV7-9	-	TRBJ1-1	-	CASSLAGINTEAFF	TGTGCCAGCAGCTTAGCAGGGATAAACACTGAAGCTTTCTTT
TRBV11-2	-	TRBJ1-4	-	CASSLVGGTEKLFF	TGTGCCAGCAGCTTAGTAGGGGGGACTGAAAAACTGTTTTTT
TRBV9	TRBD1	TRBJ2-3	once	CASSEGQGPDTQYF	TGTGCCAGCAGCGAGGGACAGGGTCCAGATACGCAGTATTTT
TRBV7-9	TRBD2	TRBJ2-1	-	CASSLVAGGYNEQFF	TGTGCCAGCAGCTTAGTAGCGGGAGGGTACAATGAGCAGTTCTTC
TRBV6-1	TRBD1	TRBJ1-2	-	CASDSWGTGDGYTF	TGTGCCAGCGATTCCTGGGGGACAGGGGATGGCTACACCTTC
TRBV7-3	-	TRBJ1-2	-	CASSLLNSQGYGYTF	TGTGCCAGCAGCTTATTGAACAGCCAGGGCTATGGCTACACCTTC
TRBV6-1	-	TRBJ1-2	-	CASSDGGSYGYTF	TGTGCCAGCAGTGATGGGGGGAGCTATGGCTACACCTTC
TRBV4-1	-	TRBJ2-2	-	CASSQYGGELFF	TGCGCCAGCAGCCAGTATGGCGGGGAGCTGTTTTTT
TRBV5-1	TRBD2	TRBJ2-7	-	CASSLGTSDYYEQYF	TGCGCCAGCAGCTTGGGGACTAGCGACTACTACGAGCAGTACTTC
TRBV4-1	-	TRBJ1-2	-	CASSQAEGGPGYTF	TGCGCCAGCAGCCAAGCGGAGGGGGGGCCTGGCTACACCTTC
TRBV5-1	TRBD2	TRBJ2-7	once	CASSLTSGNQYEQYF	TGCGCCAGCAGCCTGACTAGCGGGAACCAATACGAGCAGTACTTC
TRBV2	TRBD2	TRBJ2-5	-	CASTNLAGETQYF	TGTGCCAGCACAAACCTAGCGGGAGAGACCCAGTACTTC
TRBV27	TRBD1	TRBJ1-5	-	CATSGTGDFQPQHF	TGTGCCACCTCCGGGACAGGGGATTTTCAGCCCCAGCATTTT
TRBV9	-	TRBJ1-2	-	CASSVGGHTF	TGTGCCAGCAGCGTAGGGGGCCACACCTTC
TRBV5-4	TRBD1	TRBJ2-7	-	CASSSRDSYEQYF	TGTGCCAGCAGTTCCCGGGACAGTTACGAGCAGTACTTC
TRBV28	-	TRBJ1-5	-	CASSFGNQPQHF	TGTGCCAGCAGTTTCGGAAATCAGCCCCAGCATTTT
TRBV19	-	TRBJ1-4	once	CASSIDVGLGEKLFF	TGTGCCAGTAGTATCGATGTGGGGCTCGGGGAAAAACTGTTTTTT
TRBV7-9	TRBD2	TRBJ2-7	-	CASSSLAGGPGPIEQYF	TGTGCCAGCAGCTCGCTAGCGGGAGGGCCGGGCCCAATCGAGCAGTACTTC
TRBV28	TRBD1	TRBJ2-7	-	CASSFGQDFYYEQYF	TGTGCCAGCAGTTTTGGACAGGACTTCTACTACGAGCAGTACTTC
TRBV5-6	TRBD1	TRBJ2-5	-	CASTETGDDQETQYF	TGTGCCAGCACCGAGACAGGGGACGACCAAGAGACCCAGTACTTC